This T cell receptor (beta chain) was documented in a study of blood T cell repertoires in COVID-19. At the level of the study: From the United States, Italy and Spain came samples of acute and convalescent COVID-19. The cDNA or gDNA used as material had been derived from T cells, B-cell-depleted T cells, or PBMCs.

Recruited during active infection, patients (from Seattle) were subsequently followed longitudinally. Data came from immunoSEQ multiplex PCR; TCRdb stores just in-frame clones and leaves some out. Among about 370,000 clones listed, approximately 88% were seen once. Looked up from germline, CDR1 is MDHEN and CDR2 is SYDVKM. V lost 5 bases to trimming and J lost 6 bases; unmatched junction nucleotides: 7. CDR3 length: 15 residues. This receptor was taken from a woman aged 25 to 39 with COVID-19, enrolled during active disease. Sequenced input: peripheral blood. The chain uses TRBV28 and TRBJ2-3; 11 nucleotides agree with TRBD2. The CDR3 nucleotides read TGTGCCAGCAGTACTGTAGCGGGGGGGAGGGATACGCAGTATTTT. Amino acids: CASSTVAGGRDTQYF.